This paragraph covers one T cell receptor beta chain sequence. Produced via immunoSEQ multiplex PCR; TCRdb's table is partial and in-frame only. Altogether over 50,000 clones are present, 88% being singletons, with the ten largest covering over 1.5%. This CDR3 has 18 residues. J was trimmed by 1 base and V by 0 bases; bases with no gene match: 3. Per germline, CDR1 LGHNA and CDR2 YNFKEQ. These data belong to a study of T cell changes during pregnancy in multiple sclerosis. V is TRBV4-2 and J is TRBJ2-1, with TRBD2 identical over 13 bases. The sequences come from peripheral blood, collected in the first trimester of pregnancy. The sequence was obtained from a female donor with multiple sclerosis, enrolled in a pregnancy study. The CDR3 DNA is TGTGCCAGCAGCCAAGATGGGACTAGCGGGAAATCCTACAATGAGCAGTTCTTC. It specifies CASSQDGTSGKSYNEQFF.